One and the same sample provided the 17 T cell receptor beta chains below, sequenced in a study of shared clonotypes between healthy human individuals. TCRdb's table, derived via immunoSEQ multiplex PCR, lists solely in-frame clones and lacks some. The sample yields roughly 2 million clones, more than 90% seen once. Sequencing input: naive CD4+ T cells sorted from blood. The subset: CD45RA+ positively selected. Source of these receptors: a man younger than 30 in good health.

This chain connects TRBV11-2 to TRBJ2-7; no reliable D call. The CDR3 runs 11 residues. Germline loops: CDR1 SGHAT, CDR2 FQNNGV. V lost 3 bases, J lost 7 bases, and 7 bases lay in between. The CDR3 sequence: CASSFGREQYF. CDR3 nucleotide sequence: TGTGCCAGCAGCTTCGGGCGGGAGCAGTACTTC.

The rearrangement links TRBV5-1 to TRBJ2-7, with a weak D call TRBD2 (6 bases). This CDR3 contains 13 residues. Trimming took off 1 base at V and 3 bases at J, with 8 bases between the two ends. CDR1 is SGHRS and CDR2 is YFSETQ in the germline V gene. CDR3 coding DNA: TGCGCCAGCAGCTTGCAGGAGGGCTACGAGCAGTACTTC. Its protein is CASSLQEGYEQYF.

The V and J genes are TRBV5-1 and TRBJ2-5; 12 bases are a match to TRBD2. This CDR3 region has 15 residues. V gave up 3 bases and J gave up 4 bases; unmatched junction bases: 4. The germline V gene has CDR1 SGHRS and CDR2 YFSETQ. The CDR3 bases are TGCGCCAGCAGCTCCCCTAGCGGGGGGGGAGAGACCCAGTACTTC. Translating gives CASSSPSGGGETQYF.

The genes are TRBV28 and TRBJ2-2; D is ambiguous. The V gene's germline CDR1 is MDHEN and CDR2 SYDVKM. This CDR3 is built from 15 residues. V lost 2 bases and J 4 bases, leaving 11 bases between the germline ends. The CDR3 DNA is TGTGCCAGCAGTTTACCTGGCTTGGGCACCGGGGAGCTGTTTTTT. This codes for CASSLPGLGTGELFF.

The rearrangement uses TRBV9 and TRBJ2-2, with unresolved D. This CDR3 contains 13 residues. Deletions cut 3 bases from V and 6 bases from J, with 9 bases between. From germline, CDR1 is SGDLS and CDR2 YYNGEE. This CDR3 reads CASSDAWPGELFF. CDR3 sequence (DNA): TGTGCCAGCAGCGACGCATGGCCCGGGGAGCTGTTTTTT.

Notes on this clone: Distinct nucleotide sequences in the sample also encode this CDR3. CDR3 loop: CAISESFENYGYTF. CDR3 nucleotide sequence: TGTGCCATCAGTGAGTCGTTTGAGAACTATGGCTACACCTTC. The chain combines TRBV10-3 with TRBJ1-2; D is uncertain. Deletions cut 0 bases from V and 2 bases from J, with 7 bases between. Germline-derived CDR1 and CDR2 are ENHRY and SYGVKD. The CDR3 loop spans 14 amino acids.

The CDR3 nucleotides are TGTGCCAGCAGTTCTAACACAGGGGGCACTAATCAGCCCCAGCATTTT. It encodes CASSSNTGGTNQPQHF. The rearrangement joins TRBV28 to TRBJ1-5, with 9 bases identical to TRBD1. CDR1 MDHEN and CDR2 SYDVKM come from the germline V gene. V was pared by 4 bases and J by 4 bases, with 8 bases of the junction left unmatched. The CDR3 contains 16 residues. Using reference TRBV28 and TRBJ1-5 for the parts outside the CDR3, the full variable domain is DVKVTQSSRYLVKRTGEKVFLECVQDMDHENMFWYRQDPGLGLRLIYFSYDVKMKEKGDIPEGYSVSREKKERFSLILESASTNQTSMYLCASSSNTGGTNQPQHFGDGTRLSIL.

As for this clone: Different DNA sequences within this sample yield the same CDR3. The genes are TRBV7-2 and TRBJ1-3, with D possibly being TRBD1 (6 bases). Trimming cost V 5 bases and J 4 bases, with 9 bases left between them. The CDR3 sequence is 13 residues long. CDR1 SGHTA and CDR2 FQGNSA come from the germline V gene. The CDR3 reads CASSRTGGNTIYF. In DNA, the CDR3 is TGTGCCAGCAGCCGAACAGGGGGAAACACCATATATTTT.

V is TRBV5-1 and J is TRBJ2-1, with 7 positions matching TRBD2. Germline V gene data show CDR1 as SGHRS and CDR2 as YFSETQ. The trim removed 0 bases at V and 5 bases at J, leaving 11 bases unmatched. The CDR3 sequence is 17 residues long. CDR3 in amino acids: CASSLDLGGGSDNEQFF. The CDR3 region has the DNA TGCGCCAGCAGCTTGGACCTCGGCGGGGGATCAGACAATGAGCAGTTCTTC.

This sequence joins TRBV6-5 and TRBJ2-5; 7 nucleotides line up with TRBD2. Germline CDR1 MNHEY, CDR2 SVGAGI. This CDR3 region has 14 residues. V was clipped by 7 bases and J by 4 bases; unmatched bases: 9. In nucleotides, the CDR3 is TGTGCCAGCACGGGAGGACCTCAACGAGAGACCCAGTACTTC. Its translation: CASTGGPQRETQYF.

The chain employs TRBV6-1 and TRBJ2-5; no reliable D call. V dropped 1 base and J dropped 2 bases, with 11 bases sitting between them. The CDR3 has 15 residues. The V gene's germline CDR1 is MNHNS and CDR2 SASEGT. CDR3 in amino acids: CASSEVGTYQETQYF. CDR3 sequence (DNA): TGTGCCAGCAGTGAAGTGGGAACATATCAAGAGACCCAGTACTTC.

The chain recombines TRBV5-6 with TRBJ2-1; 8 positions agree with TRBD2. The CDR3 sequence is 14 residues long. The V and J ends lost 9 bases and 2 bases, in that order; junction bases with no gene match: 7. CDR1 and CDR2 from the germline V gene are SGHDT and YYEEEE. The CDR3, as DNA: TGTGCCACCGCCCCGGGACTAGCCTACAATGAGCAGTTCTTC. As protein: CATAPGLAYNEQFF.

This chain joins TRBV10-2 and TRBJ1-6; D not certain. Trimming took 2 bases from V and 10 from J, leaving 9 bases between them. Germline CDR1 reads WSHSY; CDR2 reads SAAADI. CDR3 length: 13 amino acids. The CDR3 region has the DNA TGCGCCAGCAGTGAGAATACGGGGTCACCCCTCCACTTT. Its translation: CASSENTGSPLHF.

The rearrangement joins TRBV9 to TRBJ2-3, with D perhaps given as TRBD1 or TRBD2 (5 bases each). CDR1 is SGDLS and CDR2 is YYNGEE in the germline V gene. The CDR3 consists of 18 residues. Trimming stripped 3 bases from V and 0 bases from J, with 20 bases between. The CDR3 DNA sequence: TGTGCCAGCAGCGCCCTAACCTCGAGGGGAACTAGCACAGATACGCAGTATTTT. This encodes CASSALTSRGTSTDTQYF.

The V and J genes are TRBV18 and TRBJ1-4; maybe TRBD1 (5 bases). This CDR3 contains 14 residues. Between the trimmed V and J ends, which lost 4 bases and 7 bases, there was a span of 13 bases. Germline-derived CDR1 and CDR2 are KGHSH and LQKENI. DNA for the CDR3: TGTGCCAGCTCACAGGGACTACTCCCTGAAAAACTGTTTTTT. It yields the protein CASSQGLLPEKLFF.

CDR3 amino acids: CASARGGFYEQYF. DNA for the CDR3: TGTGCCAGCGCCAGAGGGGGCTTCTACGAGCAGTACTTC. The chain has TRBV13 and TRBJ2-7; TRBD1 matches at 7 bases. CDR3 length: 13 amino acids. Germline CDR1 PRHDT, CDR2 FYEKMQ (reference sequence). The V gene end was trimmed by 8 bases and the J gene end by 3 bases; junction bases not matched to a gene: 7.

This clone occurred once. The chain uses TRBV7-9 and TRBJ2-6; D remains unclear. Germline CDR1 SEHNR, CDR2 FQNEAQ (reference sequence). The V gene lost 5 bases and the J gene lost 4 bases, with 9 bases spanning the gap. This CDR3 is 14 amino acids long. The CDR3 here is CASSPMKGANVLTF. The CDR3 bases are TGTGCCAGCAGCCCTATGAAGGGGGCCAACGTCCTGACTTTC.